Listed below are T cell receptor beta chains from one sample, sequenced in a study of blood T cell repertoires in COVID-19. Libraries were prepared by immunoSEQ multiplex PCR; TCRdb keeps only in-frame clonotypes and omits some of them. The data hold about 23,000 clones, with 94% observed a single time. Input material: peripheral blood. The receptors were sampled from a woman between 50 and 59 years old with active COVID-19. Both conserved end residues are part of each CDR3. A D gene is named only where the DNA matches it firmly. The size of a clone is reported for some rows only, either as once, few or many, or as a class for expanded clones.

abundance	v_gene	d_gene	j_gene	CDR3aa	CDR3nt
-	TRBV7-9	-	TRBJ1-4	CASSLYQNPEKLFF	TGTGCCAGCAGCTTATATCAGAACCCTGAAAAACTGTTTTTT
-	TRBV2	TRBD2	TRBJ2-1	CASSEALRGLAGDHSYNEQFF	TGTGCCAGCAGTGAAGCGCTTCGGGGTCTAGCGGGGGACCACTCCTACAATGAGCAGTTCTTC
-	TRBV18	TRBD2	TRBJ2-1	CASSLLAGEQFF	TGTGCCAGCTCCCTTCTAGCGGGTGAGCAGTTCTTC
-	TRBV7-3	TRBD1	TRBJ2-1	CASSPGQGVIHNEQFF	TGTGCCAGCAGCCCGGGACAGGGGGTAATCCACAATGAGCAGTTCTTC
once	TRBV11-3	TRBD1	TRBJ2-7	CASSLRGTGAYEQYF	TGTGCCAGCAGCTTACGAGGGACAGGCGCCTACGAGCAGTACTTC
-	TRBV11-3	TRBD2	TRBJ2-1	CASSSDGGGVYNEQFF	TGTGCCAGCAGCTCCGACGGCGGGGGGGTATACAATGAGCAGTTCTTC
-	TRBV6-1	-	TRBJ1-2	CASSEIGVPNYGYTF	TGTGCCAGCAGTGAAATTGGAGTCCCTAACTATGGCTACACCTTC
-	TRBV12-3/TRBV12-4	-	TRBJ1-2	CASRPLPGNGYTF	TGTGCCAGCAGGCCATTGCCAGGTAATGGCTACACCTTC
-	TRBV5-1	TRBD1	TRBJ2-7	CASSLQPGQGTYEQYF	TGCGCCAGCAGCTTACAACCGGGACAGGGTACCTACGAGCAGTACTTC
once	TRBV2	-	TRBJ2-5	CASSLQETQYF	TGTGCCAGCAGTTTACAAGAGACCCAGTACTTC
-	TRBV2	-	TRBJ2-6	CASSQQGSGANVLTF	TGTGCCAGCAGTCAACAGGGCTCTGGGGCCAACGTCCTGACTTTC
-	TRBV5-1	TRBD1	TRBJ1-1	CASRSGQGNTEAFF	TGCGCCAGCAGGTCAGGACAGGGGAACACTGAAGCTTTCTTT
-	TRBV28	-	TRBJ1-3	CASSFYARGSGNTIYF	TGTGCCAGCAGTTTCTATGCCAGGGGATCTGGAAACACCATATATTTT
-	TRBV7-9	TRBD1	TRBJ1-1	CASRSTGAAFF	TGTGCCAGCAGGTCGACAGGGGCAGCTTTCTTT
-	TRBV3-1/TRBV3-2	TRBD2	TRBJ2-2	CASRGPSGGRELFF	TGTGCCAGCAGGGGTCCTAGCGGGGGGAGGGAGCTGTTTTTT
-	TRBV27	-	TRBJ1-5	CASSYDRSGPQHF	TGTGCCAGCAGCTACGACAGGTCAGGGCCCCAGCATTTT
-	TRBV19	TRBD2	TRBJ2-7	CASGLAGGMFYEQYF	TGTGCCAGTGGACTAGCGGGAGGGATGTTCTACGAGCAGTACTTC
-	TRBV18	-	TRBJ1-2	CASSPGRVLNYGYTF	TGTGCCAGCTCACCAGGGCGGGTCCTTAACTATGGCTACACCTTC
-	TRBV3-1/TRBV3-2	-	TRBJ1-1	CASSPRFGTEAFF	TGTGCCAGCAGCCCGAGGTTCGGCACTGAAGCTTTCTTT
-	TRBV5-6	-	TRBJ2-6	CASSFGNSGANVLTF	TGTGCCAGCAGCTTCGGTAACTCTGGGGCCAACGTCCTGACTTTC
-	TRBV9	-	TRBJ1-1	CASSVGGSYLGTEAFF	TGTGCCAGCAGCGTTGGCGGCAGCTATTTAGGAACTGAAGCTTTCTTT
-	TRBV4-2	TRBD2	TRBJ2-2	CASSQGSLAGTTGELFF	TGTGCCAGCAGCCAAGGCTCGTTAGCGGGAACCACCGGGGAGCTGTTTTTT
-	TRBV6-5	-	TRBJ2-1	CASSRSRSYNEQFF	TGTGCCAGCAGTCGTAGTCGTTCCTACAATGAGCAGTTCTTC
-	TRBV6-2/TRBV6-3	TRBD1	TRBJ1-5	CASSYSQGGRVGNQPQHF	TGTGCCAGCAGTTACTCCCAGGGGGGTCGTGTCGGCAATCAGCCCCAGCATTTT
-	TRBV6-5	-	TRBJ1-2	CASSYLWDNTNYGYTF	TGTGCCAGCAGTTACTTATGGGACAACACTAACTATGGCTACACCTTC
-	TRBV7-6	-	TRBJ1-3	CASSPFPELSGTIYF	TGTGCCAGCAGCCCCTTTCCGGAACTCTCAGGCACCATATATTTT
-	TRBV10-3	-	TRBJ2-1	CAILSSGNEQFF	TGTGCCATTCTCTCATCCGGCAATGAGCAGTTCTTC
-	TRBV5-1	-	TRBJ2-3	CASSLGQGRDTQYF	TGCGCCAGCAGCTTGGGGCAGGGGAGAGATACGCAGTATTTT
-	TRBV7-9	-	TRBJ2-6	CASHSGANVLTF	TGTGCCAGCCACTCTGGGGCCAACGTCCTGACTTTC
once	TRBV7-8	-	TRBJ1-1	CASSLEGSGLGTEAFF	TGTGCCAGCAGCTTAGAGGGGTCAGGGTTGGGCACTGAAGCTTTCTTT
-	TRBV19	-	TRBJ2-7	CASSIGGKFYEQYF	TGTGCCAGTAGTATTGGGGGCAAGTTCTACGAGCAGTACTTC
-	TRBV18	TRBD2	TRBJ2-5	CASSPRAGEETQYF	TGTGCCAGCTCACCTCGAGCGGGAGAAGAGACCCAGTACTTC
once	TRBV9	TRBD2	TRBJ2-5	CASSVAGGLAGETQYF	TGTGCCAGCAGCGTAGCTGGGGGACTAGCGGGAGAGACCCAGTACTTC
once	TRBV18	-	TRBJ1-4	CASSPTGSEKLFF	TGTGCCAGCTCACCAACAGGGAGTGAAAAACTGTTTTTT
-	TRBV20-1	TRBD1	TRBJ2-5	CSASGPRTGYQETQYF	TGCAGTGCTAGTGGTCCTAGGACAGGTTACCAAGAGACCCAGTACTTC
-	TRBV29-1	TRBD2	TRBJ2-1	CSVEDSGLAPSSYNEQFF	TGCAGCGTTGAAGATAGTGGACTAGCACCGAGCTCCTACAATGAGCAGTTCTTC
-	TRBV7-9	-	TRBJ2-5	CASSLGAQKETQYF	TGTGCCAGCAGCTTAGGGGCACAAAAAGAGACCCAGTACTTC
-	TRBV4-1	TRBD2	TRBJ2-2	CASSQESGRARTGELFF	TGCGCCAGCAGCCAAGAAAGCGGGAGGGCCAGAACCGGGGAGCTGTTTTTT
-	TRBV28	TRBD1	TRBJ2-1	CASSSIPPRQGVSYNEQFF	TGTGCCAGCAGTTCAATCCCGCCCCGACAGGGGGTCTCCTACAATGAGCAGTTCTTC
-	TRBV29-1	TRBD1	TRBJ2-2	CSGRGQGDAGELFF	TGCAGCGGTCGGGGACAGGGGGATGCCGGGGAGCTGTTTTTT
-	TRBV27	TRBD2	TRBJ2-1	CASKSERQGSSGGYNEQFF	TGTGCCAGCAAGAGCGAAAGACAGGGGTCTAGCGGGGGATACAATGAGCAGTTCTTC
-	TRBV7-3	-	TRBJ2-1	CASSLSSYNEQFF	TGTGCCAGCAGCTTATCCAGTTACAATGAGCAGTTCTTC
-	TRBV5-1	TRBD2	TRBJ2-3	CASSLASSGGTDTQYF	TGCGCCAGCAGCTTGGCGAGTAGCGGGGGAACAGATACGCAGTATTTT
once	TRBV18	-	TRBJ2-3	CASSPAPGGGSTDTQYF	TGTGCCAGCTCACCAGCCCCCGGGGGAGGAAGCACAGATACGCAGTATTTT
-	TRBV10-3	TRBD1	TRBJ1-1	CAIRSGQGRPRAFF	TGTGCCATCAGAAGCGGACAGGGAAGGCCTCGAGCTTTCTTT
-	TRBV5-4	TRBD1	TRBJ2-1	CASSLRTGGMDEQFF	TGTGCCAGCAGCCTGAGGACAGGGGGCATGGATGAGCAGTTCTTC